The entry below describes one T cell receptor (beta chain). Its antigen is undetermined. Germline V CDR1 and CDR2: SGDLS, YYNGEE. V was pared by 0 bases and J by 6 bases, with 12 bases between. The CDR3 runs 15 residues. The timepoints at which blood was sampled were baseline, cycle 4 day 1, and cycle 7 day 1. These data are taken from a study of OX40 agonist ivuxolimab in advanced cancers. Across the study: In three patients, partial responses were observed, one with hepatocellular carcinoma and two with cutaneous melanoma.

Method: immunoSEQ multiplex PCR; TCRdb's copy keeps in-frame clones and lacks some. The sample consists of 95,000 or so clones, around 85% of them appearing once. Regarding the study as a whole: At 0.1 to 3.0 mg/kg and by week 6, CD4+ and CD8+ T cells in the blood had expanded clonally.

This clonotype was obtained from an adult with an advanced solid tumor such as melanoma, head and neck, liver or kidney cancer. This chain joins TRBV9 and TRBJ2-2; TRBD2 might be the D (6 bases). The sample in question was CD4+ or CD8+ T cells sorted from blood, obtained in a trial of the OX40 agonist ivuxolimab. The CDR3 here is CASSVGLVRAGELFF. As DNA, the CDR3 is TGTGCCAGCAGCGTAGGACTAGTCCGGGCCGGGGAGCTGTTTTTT.